The rows below give T cell receptor beta chains drawn from one sample of a study of T cell responses to AZD1222 COVID-19 vaccine. Generated by immunoSEQ multiplex PCR, the TCRdb table keeps only in-frame clones and is missing some. The sample consists of approximately 150,000 clones, more than 85% of them appearing once. This specimen was peripheral blood, taken 28 days after the second AZD1222 dose. Receptors originate from an adult who received the AZD1222 COVID-19 vaccine. Each CDR3 is given with its conserved first and last residue. Fields, in order: D gene, V gene, clone size, J gene, CDR3 length, CDR3 DNA, CDR3 protein. The D gene is left open where the match is weak. A row's size may be missing; if present it is once, few, many or a size class.

>-|TRBV19|once|TRBJ1-1|14
TGTGCCAGTACCCAACTGGGTCCGGACACTGAAGCTTTCTTT
CASTQLGPDTEAFF
>TRBD1|TRBV9|-|TRBJ2-3|17
TGTGCCAGCACCGCGACAGGGCGTCCTTCTAGCACAGATACGCAGTATTTT
CASTATGRPSSTDTQYF
>TRBD2|TRBV9|once|TRBJ2-1|15
TGTGCCACCAGTAGCGGGATTAACAATTACAATGAGCAGTTCTTC
CATSSGINNYNEQFF
>-|TRBV19|-|TRBJ2-4|16
TGTGCCAGTAGTATAGGGCAGGGGTCGGCCAAAAACATTCAGTACTTC
CASSIGQGSAKNIQYF
>TRBD1|TRBV6-5|-|TRBJ1-5|14
TGTGCCAGCGGCCCACAGGGGGTGGATCAGCCCCAGCATTTT
CASGPQGVDQPQHF
>-|TRBV7-9|-|TRBJ1-2|14
TGTGCCAGCAGCGTAGGCGGGGGTAACTATGGCTACACCTTC
CASSVGGGNYGYTF
>-|TRBV28|-|TRBJ1-5|16
TGTGCCAGCACCCCACCGGGACACCCAGACAATCAGCCCCAGCATTTT
CASTPPGHPDNQPQHF
>TRBD1|TRBV5-6|-|TRBJ1-4|15
TGTGCCAGCAGCTTAGTTGGGACAGGGGATGAAAAACTGTTTTTT
CASSLVGTGDEKLFF
>-|TRBV7-6|-|TRBJ1-6|13
TGTGCCAGCAGCGCCGAGAATAATTCACCCCTCCACTTT
CASSAENNSPLHF
>TRBD2|TRBV9|-|TRBJ2-1|15
TGTGCCAGCAGCGCTCGACTAGCGGGAGGAAGTGAGCAGTTCTTC
CASSARLAGGSEQFF
>-|TRBV7-9|-|TRBJ1-3|13
TGTGCCAGCGGCCGGATCTCTGGAAACACCATATATTTT
CASGRISGNTIYF
>-|TRBV4-1|-|TRBJ2-1|18
TGCGCCAGCAGCCAAGGGCCGCCCGCGGCCGAATCCTACAATGAGCAGTTCTTC
CASSQGPPAAESYNEQFF
>TRBD1|TRBV7-3|-|TRBJ2-1|14
TGTGCCAGCAGCTTACAGGGGGCCTACAATGAGCAGTTCTTC
CASSLQGAYNEQFF
>TRBD2|TRBV7-2|-|TRBJ2-7|16
TGTGCCAGCAGCTTATCTCGGACACTAGCGGGAGTCGAGCAGTACTTC
CASSLSRTLAGVEQYF
>-|TRBV29-1|-|TRBJ2-1|15
TGCAGCGCTCCCCCGTGGGGACATACGTACAATGAGCAGTTCTTC
CSAPPWGHTYNEQFF
>-|TRBV6-6|once|TRBJ1-1|14
TGTGCCAGCAGTTACGACGCAGGGAAAACTGAAGCTTTCTTT
CASSYDAGKTEAFF
>-|TRBV6-5|-|TRBJ2-6|13
TGTGCCAGCCAACCCTCTGGGGCCAACGTCCTGACTTTC
CASQPSGANVLTF
>-|TRBV5-5|few|TRBJ1-1|13
TGTGCCAGCAGGACAGATTTGAACACTGAAGCTTTCTTT
CASRTDLNTEAFF
>-|TRBV10-1|-|TRBJ2-3|10
TGCGCCAGCAGTGCAGATACGCAGTATTTT
CASSADTQYF
>-|TRBV7-2|-|TRBJ1-4|16
TGTGCCAGCAGCTTATTTGGGGCTGTCTTAAATGAAAAACTGTTTTTT
CASSLFGAVLNEKLFF
>-|TRBV12-5|-|TRBJ1-5|18
TGTGCTAGTGGTTTGTGGCCGGACTCCCGCTGGGGCAATCAGCCCCAGCATTTT
CASGLWPDSRWGNQPQHF
>-|TRBV11-2|-|TRBJ2-1|14
TGTGCCAGCAGCTTAGATCCGACTAGCAATGAGCAGTTCTTC
CASSLDPTSNEQFF
>-|TRBV5-6|few|TRBJ1-1|15
TGTGCCAGCAGCCCAGTGTGGTTGGAAAGGACTGAAGCTTTCTTT
CASSPVWLERTEAFF
>-|TRBV15|-|TRBJ1-2|15
TGTGCCACCAGCAGAGGTGGAGCTTTAAGCGAGGGCTACACCTTC
CATSRGGALSEGYTF
>-|TRBV6-2/TRBV6-3|-|TRBJ1-2|14
TGTGCCAGCAGTTACGAGGCCGTCAGGAGTGGCTACACCTTC
CASSYEAVRSGYTF
>-|TRBV2|-|TRBJ2-1|12
TGTGCCAGCAGTGAGACCTACAATGAGCAGTTCTTC
CASSETYNEQFF
>TRBD1|TRBV19|once|TRBJ2-1|12
TGTGCCAGTACGGGACAGGGGCTGGAGCAGTTCTTC
CASTGQGLEQFF
>-|TRBV7-6|-|TRBJ1-2|14
TGTGCCAGCAGCTCAGTGGACACTTCTAGTGGCTACACCTTC
CASSSVDTSSGYTF
>-|TRBV27|-|TRBJ1-6|11
TGTGCCAGCAGTTTAATATCACCCCTCCACTTT
CASSLISPLHF
>-|TRBV4-3|-|TRBJ2-2|13
TGCGCCAGCAGCCCCTGGAACACCGGGGAGCTGTTTTTT
CASSPWNTGELFF
>-|TRBV3-1/TRBV3-2|-|TRBJ2-7|12
TGTGCCAGCAGCCAAGGACTCTACGAGCAGTACTTC
CASSQGLYEQYF
>-|TRBV11-1|-|TRBJ2-3|14
TGTGCCAGCAGCTTGAGAGACCGTCCAGATACGCAGTATTTT
CASSLRDRPDTQYF
>TRBD1|TRBV6-5|few|TRBJ1-2|14
TGTGCCAGCAGTCCCCAAGGGGGCCACTATGGCTACACCTTC
CASSPQGGHYGYTF
>-|TRBV3-1/TRBV3-2|-|TRBJ2-7|13
TGTGCCAGCAGCCACCCTCTAGACTACGAGCAGTACTTC
CASSHPLDYEQYF
>TRBD1|TRBV27|once|TRBJ1-6|14
TGTGCCAGCAGTGCGGGACAGGCGATTTTACCCCTCCACTTT
CASSAGQAILPLHF
>-|TRBV4-2|-|TRBJ2-1|15
TGTGCCAGCAGCCAACTCGCGGCCCCGGGTAATGAGCAGTTCTTC
CASSQLAAPGNEQFF
>-|TRBV27|-|TRBJ2-7|14
TGTGCCAGCAGTTTACTAGGGTCCGCCTACGAGCAGTACTTC
CASSLLGSAYEQYF
>-|TRBV28|-|TRBJ2-4|13
TGTGCCAGCAGTTTAGAGACCAAAAACATTCAGTACTTC
CASSLETKNIQYF
>TRBD1|TRBV2|-|TRBJ1-5|17
TGTGCCAGCAGACGAACAGGGGACCCATATAGCAATCAGCCCCAGCATTTT
CASRRTGDPYSNQPQHF
>-|TRBV18|-|TRBJ1-2|14
TGTGCCAGCTCACCACCAGGAGGAAAGGGTGGCTACACCTTC
CASSPPGGKGGYTF
>TRBD2|TRBV27|-|TRBJ2-2|17
TGTGCCAGCAGTCCGACGGCCGGGAGGGCCGTGACCGGGGAGCTGTTTTTT
CASSPTAGRAVTGELFF
>-|TRBV7-9|-|TRBJ2-2|16
TGTGCCAGCAGCCCCCCGGGCCGCTTTTACGCCGGGGAGCTGTTTTTT
CASSPPGRFYAGELFF